Described below is a single TCR beta chain sequence and its context. These data originate in a study of cytomegalovirus exposure and HLA in healthy donors. CDR1 and CDR2 from the germline V gene are SNHLY and FYNNEI. This CDR3 region has 15 residues. V gave up 4 bases and J gave up 8 bases, with 19 bases separating them. Sequencing used immunoSEQ multiplex PCR; TCRdb keeps in-frame clones, though not all of them. The table includes about 360,000 clones, more than 80% detected once. This receptor was taken from a young woman in good health and CMV-seronegative. The chain employs TRBV2 and TRBJ2-3; D is perhaps TRBD1 (5 bases). Specimen: PBMCs. CDR3 sequence (DNA): TGTGCCAGCAGTGGGGGCCGGACGGCTACCGCTACGCAGTATTTT. It is translated as CASSGGRTATATQYF.